A single sample is the source of the 14 T cell receptor beta chains below, sequenced in a study of tumor-infiltrating lymphocytes in primary liver carcinoma. Each 20-30 mg portion of unsorted bulk tissue served as the source for co-extraction of RNA and DNA. A primer in the constant region served to generate TCR beta cDNA from roughly 520 ng of total RNA. Investigators got TCR beta libraries out of three nested multiplex PCR rounds, done with slightly modified ARM-PCR. The two initial PCR rounds, nine to eleven cycles each, used TRBV1-TRBV30 forward and C-beta reverse primers. MiXCR was run by TCRdb on the multiplex PCR reads, yielding one entry per CDR3 protein. The table shows tens of thousands of distinct CDR3 sequences, with under 75% occurring only once. The sequenced sample was liver tumor tissue from sampling region 1. Documented subset: tumor region T1, superior pole. These receptors all stem from a man aged 40-55 years with primary liver carcinoma and hepatitis B virus infection.

To note about this clonotype: A read error may produce the germline difference seen at one junction end. DNA for the CDR3: TGTGCCTGCAGTCCGACAGGGGGACCCTACGACCAGTACTTC. Translating it yields CACSPTGGPYDQYF. The rearrangement links TRBV28 to TRBJ2-7; 9 bases agree with TRBD1. The CDR3 runs 14 residues. Germline V CDR1 and CDR2: MDHEN, SYDVKM. Full variable domain (outside the CDR3, taken from reference TRBV28 and TRBJ2-7): DVKVTQSSRYLVKRTGEKVFLECVQDMDHENMFWYRQDPGLGLRLIYFSYDVKMKEKGDIPEGYSVSREKKERFSLILESASTNQTSMYLCACSPTGGPYDQYFGPGTRLTVT.

To note about this clonotype: This CDR3 is missing its conserved last phenylalanine or tryptophan, likely due to a read error. The V and J genes are TRBV5-1 and TRBJ2-2; weak D call: TRBD2 (5 bases). The CDR3 has 17 amino acids. The germline V gene has CDR1 SGHRS and CDR2 YFSETQ. The CDR3 sequence: CASSPARGNPNTGELFL. The DNA for the CDR3 is TGCGCCAGCAGCCCCGCCAGAGGAAACCCGAACACCGGGGAACTGTTTTTG.

This chain uses TRBV11-1 with TRBJ2-1, with D maybe TRBD2 (6 bases). CDR1 and CDR2 (germline): SGHAT, FQDESV (reference sequence). Trimming took off 2 bases at V and 2 bases at J, with 19 bases between the two ends. There are 18 residues in the CDR3. CDR3 nucleotide sequence: TGTGCCAGCAGCTTAAGGGCACTAGTGGGAGGTACCTACAATGAGCAGTTCTTC. It codes for CASSLRALVGGTYNEQFF. Full variable domain (missing parts from reference TRBV11-1 and TRBJ2-1): EAEVAQSPRYKITEKSQAVAFWCDPISGHATLYWYRQILGQGPELLVQFQDESVVDDSQLPKDRFSAERLKGVDSTLKIQPAELGDSAMYLCASSLRALVGGTYNEQFFGPGTRLTVL.

With respect to this clonotype: A junction end diverges from the germline sequence, so it may reflect a read error. The rearrangement links TRBV28 to TRBJ1-5; TRBD1 might be the D (5 bases). Germline loops: CDR1 MDHEN, CDR2 SYDVKM. This CDR3 is built from 14 residues. The CDR3, as DNA: TGTACCAGCAGAAAAGGGGAAGTCAGTCAGCCCCGGCATTTT. This codes for CTSRKGEVSQPRHF. The full variable domain, completed using reference TRBV28 and TRBJ1-5, is DVKVTQSSRYLVKRTGEKVFLECVQDMDHENMFWYRQDPGLGLRLIYFSYDVKMKEKGDIPEGYSVSREKKERFSLILESASTNQTSMYLCTSRKGEVSQPRHFGDGTRLSIL.

Details on this clonotype: At one end the junction does not follow the germline gene, possibly because of a read error. This rearrangement joins TRBV10-3 to TRBJ2-7, with no clear D. The CDR3 runs to 12 residues. The V gene's germline CDR1 is ENHRY and CDR2 SYGVKD. The DNA of the CDR3 is TGTGTCATCAGTGAAACCGGGCAAGATCAGTACTTC. Encoded protein: CVISETGQDQYF.

Note on this clonotype: The junction differs from germline at one of its ends, possibly a read error. The chain is built from TRBV11-2 and TRBJ1-1; D gene ambiguous. CDR1 and CDR2 (germline): SGHAT, FQNNGV. The CDR3 sequence is 17 residues long. In DNA, the CDR3 is TGTGCCAGCAACTTAATGGGTATAGGGAAGTTAGTCTGTGAAGCTTTCTTT. This gives the protein CASNLMGIGKLVCEAFF.

A few counts support this clonotype. A much larger clone differs by one base, so this may be a read error. The chain combines TRBV6-6 with TRBJ1-4; perhaps TRBD1 as D (6 bases). Germline V gene sequence: CDR1 MNHNY, CDR2 SVGAGI (reference sequence). CDR3 length equals 14 residues. The chain's CDR3 is CVSKQGLHNEKLFF. The DNA for the CDR3 is TGTGTCAGCAAACAGGGACTCCATAATGAAAAACTGTTTTTT.

A word on this clonotype: It is likely a read error, because the conserved phenylalanine at the end of the CDR3 is missing. The chain couples TRBV7-9 to TRBJ2-2, with TRBD2 matching 9 bases. The CDR3 totals 19 residues. V trimming: 5 bases; J trimming: 6 bases; junction bases outside the gene matches: 19. Germline CDR1 SEHNR, CDR2 FQNEAQ (reference sequence). The CDR3 loop reads CASSPRTGLAGGQSGELFS. The CDR3 nucleotides read TGTGCCAGCAGCCCTCGGACGGGACTAGCTGGAGGGCAATCCGGGGAGCTGTTTTCT.

A note on this clonotype: A read error may account for a junction end that differs from germline. V is TRBV5-5 and J is TRBJ2-1; 8 bases are a match to TRBD1. CDR1 and CDR2 from the germline V gene are SGHKS and YYEKEE (reference sequence). The length of the CDR3 is 14 residues. The CDR3 is CASPGQGSYNAQFF. CDR3 nucleotide sequence: TGTGCCAGTCCTGGACAGGGTTCCTACAATGCGCAGTTCTTC.

A remark on this clonotype: The CDR3 carries no conserved terminal phenylalanine or tryptophan, so it likely arises from a read error. This chain connects TRBV11-2 to TRBJ2-3; 7 bases are shared with TRBD2. CDR1 is SGHAT, CDR2 FQNNGV, per germline. There are 14 residues in the CDR3. This chain's CDR3 is CANSLSGMEDTQYL. The DNA of the CDR3 is TGTGCCAACAGCTTGAGCGGGATGGAAGATACGCAGTATCTT.

The table lists this clonotype with many counts. This rearrangement joins TRBV5-1 to TRBJ2-7, with 7 bases lining up with TRBD2. J gave up 4 bases and V 1 base, and 5 bases lay outside the gene matches. The CDR3 totals 14 residues. The germline V gene encodes CDR1 SGHRS and CDR2 YFSETQ. In nucleotides, the CDR3 is TGCGCCAGCAGCTTGTCGGGAGGCTCATACGAGCAGTACTTC. Encoded protein: CASSLSGGSYEQYF.

V gene TRBV29-1 combines with J gene TRBJ2-7; a possible D gene is TRBD2 (5 bases). This CDR3 has 13 residues. Germline CDR1 and CDR2: SQVTM and ANQGSEA. V lost 7 bases and J 1 base, leaving 14 bases between the germline ends. CDR3 nucleotides: TGCAGCGGTACAGAGGAGGCATCCTACGAGCAGTACTTC. It codes for CSGTEEASYEQYF.

This clonotype was detected only once. With a much larger clone just one base away, this may be a read error. The genes are TRBV12-5 and TRBJ2-1, with a tentative D call TRBD2 (5 bases). Deletions cut 6 bases from V and 8 bases from J, with 20 bases between. The CDR3 runs to 15 residues. Looked up from germline, CDR1 is LGHNT and CDR2 is FRNRAP. The CDR3 DNA reads as TGTGCTAGTGGGACCGGGATTACCCTTATGGATGAGCAGTTCTTC. This codes for CASGTGITLMDEQFF. The variable domain in full, completed from reference TRBV12-5 and TRBJ2-1, reads DARVTQTPRHKVTEMGQEVTMRCQPILGHNTVFWYRQTMMQGLELLAYFRNRAPLDDSGMPKDRFSAEMPDATLATLKIQPSEPRDSAVYFCASGTGITLMDEQFFGPGTRLTVL.

CDR3 nucleotides: TGTGCCAGCAGCCAAGGGGAGGGCCCGGGACAGCTCAGCAATCAGCCCCAGCATTTT. Translated: CASSQGEGPGQLSNQPQHF. The V call is TRBV4-2, the J call TRBJ1-5; 7 bases agree with TRBD1. CDR3 length equals 19 residues. V lost 1 base, J lost 1 base, and 13 bases stayed unmatched. CDR1 LGHNA and CDR2 YNFKEQ come from the germline V gene.